This record covers a single T cell receptor beta chain. What it recognizes is unknown. This sample is drawn from a study of breast tumors, draining lymph nodes, adjacent tissues. General study points: Tumor repertoires ranked between lymph nodes and nontumor tissue in diversity, with V and J gene preferences. Data only fit, rather than demonstrated, lymph node origin of most tumor T cells.

TCRdb analysed the multiplex PCR reads with MiXCR anew, one entry per CDR3 protein. The profile shows about 130,000 distinct CDR3 sequences, 21% of them singletons. Samples came from axillary lymph nodes draining the breast cancer. The CDR3 loop spans 17 amino acids. Deletions cut 2 bases from V and 7 bases from J, with 25 bases between. Germline-derived CDR1 and CDR2 are SGDLS and YYNGEE. The rearrangement joins TRBV9 to TRBJ2-7; unclear D gene. Sequenced input: axillary lymph node tissue. This receptor was obtained from a female donor with breast cancer. Some clones in this sample may be carry-over from other donors' samples. The CDR3 loop is CASSVPKVGSPSWEQYF. The DNA for the CDR3 is TGTGCCAGCAGCGTCCCTAAGGTGGGGTCCCCTTCTTGGGAGCAGTACTTC.